This T cell receptor (beta chain) was identified during a study of neurological immune-mediated disorders. Study results and limitations: There were no CDR3 amino acid sequences shared by expanded clones across subjects, a result suggesting private repertoires in all groups.

Synthesis of cDNA was carried out by template-switch 5'RACE. The reaction used 10-nucleotide random UMIs. Using its own MiXCR run on the 5' RACE reads, TCRdb lists one record per CDR3 protein. The sample has under 80,000 distinct CDR3 sequences; 14% are singletons. Healthy control samples came from blood bank volunteers in Maryland, USA. CDR3 size: 18 residues. V dropped 2 bases and J dropped 0; count of bases not matched to a gene: 12. Germline loops: CDR1 SQVTM, CDR2 ANQGSEA. This clonotype appeared many times. The antigen remains unidentified. The sequence came from a woman between 50 and 59 years old in good health. The gene calls are TRBV29-1 and TRBJ2-3, with 9 bases that match TRBD2. Sequences were obtained from PBMCs. CDR3 nucleotides: TGCAGCGTTGAATGGGTAGCGGGAGCCAAACCTAGCACAGATACGCAGTATTTT. Amino acids: CSVEWVAGAKPSTDTQYF.